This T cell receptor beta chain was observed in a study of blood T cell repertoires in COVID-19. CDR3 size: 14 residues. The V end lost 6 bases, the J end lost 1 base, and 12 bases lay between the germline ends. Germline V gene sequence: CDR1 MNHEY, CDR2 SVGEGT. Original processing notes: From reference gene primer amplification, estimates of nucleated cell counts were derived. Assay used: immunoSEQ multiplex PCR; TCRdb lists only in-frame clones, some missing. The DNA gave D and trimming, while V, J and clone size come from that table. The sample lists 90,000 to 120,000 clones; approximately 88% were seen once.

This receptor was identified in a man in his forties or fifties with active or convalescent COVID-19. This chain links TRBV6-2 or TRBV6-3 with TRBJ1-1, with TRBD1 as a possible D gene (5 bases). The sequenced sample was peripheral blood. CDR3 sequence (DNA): TGTGCCAGCAGCTGGAGGGGCTGGAACACTGAAGCTTTCTTT. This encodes CASSWRGWNTEAFF.